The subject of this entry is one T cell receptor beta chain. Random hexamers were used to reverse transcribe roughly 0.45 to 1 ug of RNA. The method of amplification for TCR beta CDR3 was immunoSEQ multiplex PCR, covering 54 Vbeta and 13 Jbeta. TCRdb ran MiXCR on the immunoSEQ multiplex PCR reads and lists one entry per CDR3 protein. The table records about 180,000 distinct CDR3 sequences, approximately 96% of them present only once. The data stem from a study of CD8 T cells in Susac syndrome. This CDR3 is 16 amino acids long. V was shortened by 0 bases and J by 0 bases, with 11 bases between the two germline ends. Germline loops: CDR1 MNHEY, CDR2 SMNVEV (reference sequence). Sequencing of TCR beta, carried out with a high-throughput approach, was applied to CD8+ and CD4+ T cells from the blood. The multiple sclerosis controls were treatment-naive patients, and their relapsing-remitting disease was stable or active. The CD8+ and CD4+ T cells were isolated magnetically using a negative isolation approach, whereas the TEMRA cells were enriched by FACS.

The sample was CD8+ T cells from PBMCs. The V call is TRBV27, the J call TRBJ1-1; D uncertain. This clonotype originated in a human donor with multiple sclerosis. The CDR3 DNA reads TGTGCCAGCAGTTTATCAGCGCTGGTCATGAACACTGAAGCTTTCTTT. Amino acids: CASSLSALVMNTEAFF.